One sample yielded the 7 T cell receptor beta chains listed below, sequenced in a study of TIL therapy for anti-PD-1-resistant metastatic lung cancer. Time point defined: pre-treatment sample, taken before nivolumab and TIL therapy. The tumor samples were excised metastases, mostly pleural nodules or supraclavicular lymph nodes. Sequencing used immunoSEQ v3. Profiling relied on immunoSEQ multiplex PCR, and the TCRdb table lists in-frame clones only, not all of them. The data hold more than 90,000 clones, with approximately 65% observed a single time. The sample in question was tumor tissue, obtained at baseline. The receptor set was obtained from a person aged 25-85 years with non-small cell lung cancer.

V usage is TRBV28 and J usage is TRBJ1-5, with D maybe TRBD1 (5 bases). The CDR3 totals 18 residues. Germline CDR1 is MDHEN and CDR2 is SYDVKM. With 2 bases removed from V and 1 base from J, the gap between germline ends came to 18 bases. CDR3: CASSLGGALRRSNQPQHF. Written as DNA, the CDR3 is TGTGCCAGCAGTTTAGGAGGGGCTCTACGTCGGAGCAATCAGCCCCAGCATTTT.

This clone was picked up a small number of times. The genes are TRBV4-3 and TRBJ1-6; D unresolved. This CDR3 contains 13 residues. Germline loops: CDR1 LGHNA, CDR2 YSLEER. V shed 4 bases and J shed 7 bases, with 8 bases lying between them. Here the CDR3 reads CASSRGLNSPLHF. CDR3 nucleotide sequence: TGCGCCAGCAGCCGAGGACTCAATTCACCCCTCCACTTT.

The chain combines TRBV7-9 with TRBJ1-2; the D is unclear. Germline lookup yields CDR1 SEHNR and CDR2 FQNEAQ (reference sequence). V lost 3 bases and J 6 bases, leaving 14 bases between the germline ends. The CDR3 covers 14 residues. This CDR3 reads CASSLNQGADGYTF. The DNA of the CDR3 is TGTGCCAGCAGCTTGAATCAAGGAGCGGATGGCTACACCTTC.

V is TRBV18 and J is TRBJ2-4; the D gene is possibly TRBD1 (5 bases). CDR1 KGHSH and CDR2 LQKENI come from the germline V gene. The CDR3 totals 15 residues. V was cut by 4 bases and J by 6 bases, with 16 bases left in between. The CDR3 protein is CASSLRSRVGNIQYF. CDR3 coding DNA: TGTGCCAGCTCACTCCGATCCAGGGTGGGAAACATTCAGTACTTC. Together with reference TRBV18 and TRBJ2-4, the CDR3 gives the full variable domain: NAGVMQNPRHLVRRRGQEARLRCSPMKGHSHVYWYRQLPEEGLKFMVYLQKENIIDESGMPKERFSAEFPKEGPSILRIQQVVRGDSAAYFCASSLRSRVGNIQYFGAGTRLSVL.

The CDR3 sequence: CASSLYGRGTDTQYF. The CDR3 DNA sequence: TGTGCCAGCAGTTTGTACGGGAGGGGCACAGATACGCAGTATTTT. V and J are TRBV27 and TRBJ2-3, with 8 nucleotides matching TRBD2. The CDR3 consists of 15 residues. Per the germline V gene, CDR1 is MNHEY and CDR2 is SMNVEV (reference sequence). Trimming cost V 3 bases and J 1 base; bases outside gene matches: 3.

Concerning this clone itself: The junction does not match germline at one end; this may be a read error. This chain uses TRBV11-1 with TRBJ2-7; 9 bases align to TRBD2. The CDR3 spans 14 residues. Germline V gene lookup returns CDR1 SGHAT and CDR2 FQDESV (reference sequence). The DNA of the CDR3 is TGTGCCAGCAGTTTAGCGGGAGAGGGCTACGAGCAGTACTTC. Its translation is CASSLAGEGYEQYF.

The chain employs TRBV5-1 and TRBJ1-5; D is unclear. Germline V gives CDR1 SGHRS, CDR2 YFSETQ. Trimming cost V 3 bases and J 0 bases, with 10 bases left between them. The length of the CDR3 is 15 residues. CDR3 in amino acids: CASSYGSDSNQPQHF. In DNA, the CDR3 is TGCGCCAGCAGCTACGGGTCCGATAGCAATCAGCCCCAGCATTTT. Drawing the rest from reference TRBV5-1 and TRBJ1-5, the complete variable domain is KAGVTQTPRYLIKTRGQQVTLSCSPISGHRSVSWYQQTPGQGLQFLFEYFSETQRNKGNFPGRFSGRQFSNSRSEMNVSTLELGDSALYLCASSYGSDSNQPQHFGDGTRLSIL.